The TCR beta chain described here comes from a study of spatial heterogeneity in lung cancer (dated by TCRdb to the late 2010s). Regarding the complete study: Beta-chain transcripts were consistently detected in greater numbers than alpha-chain transcripts, which likely reflects a higher abundance of beta-chain transcripts. TCR transcript counts in tumor regions correlated strongly with a T cell transcriptional module score from matched bulk RNA-seq. In the raw uncorrected reads, each unique combination of TCR and UMI appeared more than ten times on average. In non-small cell lung cancer, the study made a quantitative comparison of TCR alpha and beta repertoires among multiple tumor regions, matched nontumor lung and blood. Nonsynonymous mutation counts, determined by whole-exome sequencing of tumor tissue, were related to features of the TCR repertoire. At surgery, some 220 tumor regions, around 64 matched nontumor lung samples and 56 PBMC samples were TCR-sequenced for both alpha and beta chains.

The V and J ends are trimmed by 3 bases and 4 bases, leaving 9 bases between them. The cysteine opens and the phenylalanine closes a CDR3 of 14 amino acids. Of all the DNA, just the CDR3 is kept, 42 bases in frame from base 1. The germline V gene gives CDR1 as MGHRA and CDR2 as YSYEKL. The meaning of the sample's time point label: sample taken at primary tumor resection. Donors were 72 patients with early-stage, untreated non-small cell lung cancer from the lung TRACERx cohort. TCR sequencing used whole RNA extracted from tumor and nontumor lung tissue, or from cryopreserved PBMC samples, without cell sorting. Only patients with enough RNA available from two or more tumor regions were chosen for TCR sequencing. Before selection, tumor and adjacent nontumor lung specimens were reviewed by a lung pathologist. There are a few counts of this clonotype. What antigen it recognizes has not been identified. The input lacks base qualities; no much larger clone sits a single base away. This beta chain appears as a stray read in a library generated for alpha chains; its size is not informative.

The research as a whole found: TCR-seq coverage of tumor T cells was estimated to be only approximately 7% for alpha chains and more than 11% for beta chains. A correlation was observed between the number of expanded intratumoral alpha and beta TCRs and the tumor nonsynonymous mutation count. Additional single-cell paired TCR alpha and beta sequencing was considered necessary to confirm, at a functional level, the hypothesis that regional TCRs recognize regional mutations. Counts of ubiquitous and regional expanded TCRs correlated with counts of ubiquitous and regional nonsynonymous mutations, respectively.

The method was 5' RACE. Sequencing instrument: NextSeq 500. The TCR library protocol attached a unique molecular identifier to each TCR cDNA molecule to allow correction of PCR and sequencing errors. In the paper's pipeline: TCR identification, UMI-based error correction and CDR3 extraction were all carried out with Decombinator tools. Expanded TCRs were defined as those above a frequency of 2 per 1,000, corresponding to the top 1% of the tumor frequency distribution. Expanded tumor TCRs were classed as regional if statistically deemed absent (corrected P<0.05) from at least one tumor region, otherwise ubiquitous. Renyi diversity was computed with the R vegan package after each repertoire had been subsampled 100 times to 5,000 TCRs. To build CDR3 similarity networks, amino acid triplet string-kernel similarity was used, and CDR3s were connected when their pairwise similarity was above 0.82. TCRdb handled the public reads itself, with Q25 trimming in fastp and clone calling in MiXCR, and kept productive beta chains. One record per CDR3 amino acid sequence lists the most common genes and DNA. TCRdb, rather than the study authors, made the V and J calls. This sample has about 6,000 distinct CDR3 sequences in its table, and less than 15% of those were observed once. The ten biggest clones cover about 11% of the sample.

The sequencing here drew on lung tumor tissue, taken at surgery. The sequence was collected from a male donor with early-stage non-small cell lung cancer. The chain was built from TRBV4-1 and TRBJ2-2, with TRBD1 as a weak D call on 6 bases. CDR3 region: CASSQGHLTGELFF. The DNA is as follows: TGCGCCAGCAGCCAGGGACACCTCACCGGGGAGCTGTTTTTT.